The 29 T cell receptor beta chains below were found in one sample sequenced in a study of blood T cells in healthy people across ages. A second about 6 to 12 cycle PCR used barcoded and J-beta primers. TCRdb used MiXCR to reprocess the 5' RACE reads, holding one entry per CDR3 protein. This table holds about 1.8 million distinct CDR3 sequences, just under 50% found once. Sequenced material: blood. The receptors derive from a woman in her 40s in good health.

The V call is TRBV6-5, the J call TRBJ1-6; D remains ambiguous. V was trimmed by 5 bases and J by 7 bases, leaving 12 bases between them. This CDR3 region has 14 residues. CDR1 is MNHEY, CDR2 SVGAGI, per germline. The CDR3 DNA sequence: TGTGCCAGCAGTACAACAGCAGAAAATTCACCCCTCCACTTT. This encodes CASSTTAENSPLHF.

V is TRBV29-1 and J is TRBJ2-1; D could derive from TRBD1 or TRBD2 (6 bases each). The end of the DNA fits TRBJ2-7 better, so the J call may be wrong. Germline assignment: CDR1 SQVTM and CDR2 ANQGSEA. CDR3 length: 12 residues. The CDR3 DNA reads TGCAGCGTCCCCGGGGGCTACAATGAGCAGTACTTC. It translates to CSVPGGYNEQYF.

CDR3 residues: CASSYKTGVGTDTQYF. Written as DNA, the CDR3 is TGTGCCAGCAGCTATAAGACAGGGGTGGGCACAGATACGCAGTATTTT. The V call is TRBV21-1, the J call TRBJ2-3; no check of the table's D call, TRBD1, against the DNA was made. TRBV21-1 is a recognized pseudogene. The CDR3 sequence is 16 residues long.

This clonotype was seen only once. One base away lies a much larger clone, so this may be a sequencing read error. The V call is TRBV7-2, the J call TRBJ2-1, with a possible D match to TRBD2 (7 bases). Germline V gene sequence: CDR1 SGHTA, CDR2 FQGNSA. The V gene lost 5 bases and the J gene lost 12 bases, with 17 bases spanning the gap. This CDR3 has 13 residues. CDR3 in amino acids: CASSLGGRDGQFF. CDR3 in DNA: TGTGCCAGCAGCCTAGGGGGGAGGGATGGGCAGTTCTTC.

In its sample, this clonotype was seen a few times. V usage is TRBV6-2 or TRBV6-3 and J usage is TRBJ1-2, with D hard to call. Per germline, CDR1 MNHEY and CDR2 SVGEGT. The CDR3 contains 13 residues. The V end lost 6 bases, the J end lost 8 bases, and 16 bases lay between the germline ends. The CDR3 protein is CASSQGRTIGYTF. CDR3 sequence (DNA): TGTGCCAGCAGCCAAGGACGGACTATAGGCTACACCTTC.

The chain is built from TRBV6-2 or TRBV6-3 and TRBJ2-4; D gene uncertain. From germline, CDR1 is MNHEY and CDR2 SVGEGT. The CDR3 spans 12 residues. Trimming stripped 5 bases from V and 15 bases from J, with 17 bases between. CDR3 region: CASSNGRRPLYF. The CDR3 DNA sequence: TGTGCCAGCAGTAACGGACGGCGACCACTGTACTTC.

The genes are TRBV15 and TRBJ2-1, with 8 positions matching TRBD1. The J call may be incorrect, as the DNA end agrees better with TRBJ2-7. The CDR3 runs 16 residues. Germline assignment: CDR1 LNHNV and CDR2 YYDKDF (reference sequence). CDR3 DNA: TGTGCCACCAGCAGACCCAGGGGGCAGAAATACAATGAGCAGTACTTC. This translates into CATSRPRGQKYNEQYF.

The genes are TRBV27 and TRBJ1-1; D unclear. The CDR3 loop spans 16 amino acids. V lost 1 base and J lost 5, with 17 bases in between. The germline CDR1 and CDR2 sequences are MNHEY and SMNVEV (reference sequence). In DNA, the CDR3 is TGTGCCAGCAGTTTATGGGCTGAGGGTGGAGTAACTGAAGCTTTCTTT. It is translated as CASSLWAEGGVTEAFF.

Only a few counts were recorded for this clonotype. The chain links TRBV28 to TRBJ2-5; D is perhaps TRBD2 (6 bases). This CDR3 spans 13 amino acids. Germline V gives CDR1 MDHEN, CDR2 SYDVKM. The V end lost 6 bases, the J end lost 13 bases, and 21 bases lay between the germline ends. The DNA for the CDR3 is TGTGCCAGCAGGCTACCCGGGACTCCAAACCCGTACTTC. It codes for CASRLPGTPNPYF.

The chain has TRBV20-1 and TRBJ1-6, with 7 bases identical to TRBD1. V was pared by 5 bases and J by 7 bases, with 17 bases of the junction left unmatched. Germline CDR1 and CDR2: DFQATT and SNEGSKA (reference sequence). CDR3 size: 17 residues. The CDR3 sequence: CSAHRRSRGTVNSPLHF. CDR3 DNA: TGCAGTGCTCACAGGAGGAGCAGGGGGACTGTCAATTCACCCCTCCACTTT.

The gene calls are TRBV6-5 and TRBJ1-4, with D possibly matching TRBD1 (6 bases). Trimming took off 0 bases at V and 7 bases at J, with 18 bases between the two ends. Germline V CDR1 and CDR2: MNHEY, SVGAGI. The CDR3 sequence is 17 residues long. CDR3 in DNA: TGTGCCAGCAGTTACTCGAGCTGGGGGCGGGATGGTGAAAAACTGTTTTTT. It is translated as CASSYSSWGRDGEKLFF.

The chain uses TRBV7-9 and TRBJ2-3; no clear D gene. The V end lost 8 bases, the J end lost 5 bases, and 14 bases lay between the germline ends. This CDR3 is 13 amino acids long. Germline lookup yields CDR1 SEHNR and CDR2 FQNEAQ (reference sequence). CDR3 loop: CASREVAQDTQYF. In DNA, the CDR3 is TGTGCCAGCCGTGAGGTGGCCCAAGATACGCAGTATTTT.

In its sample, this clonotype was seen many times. CDR3 region: CASSLAAGGRRDTQYF. CDR3 coding DNA: TGTGCCAGCAGCTTAGCAGCGGGGGGGCGTCGAGATACGCAGTATTTT. The rearrangement links TRBV7-2 to TRBJ2-3, with 10 bases aligning to TRBD2. Germline CDR1 is SGHTA and CDR2 is FQGNSA. The CDR3 extends over 16 amino acids. V trimming: 0 bases; J trimming: 5 bases; junction bases outside the gene matches: 5.

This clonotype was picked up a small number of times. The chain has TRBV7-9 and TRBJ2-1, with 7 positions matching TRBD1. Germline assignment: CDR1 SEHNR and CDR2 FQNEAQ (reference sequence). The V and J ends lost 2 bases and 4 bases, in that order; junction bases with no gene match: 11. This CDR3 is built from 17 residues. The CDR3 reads CASSLWDRSHGYNEQFF. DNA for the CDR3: TGTGCCAGCAGCTTATGGGACAGATCACACGGATACAATGAGCAGTTCTTC.

CDR3 nucleotide sequence: TGTGCCAGCATACCGGGACCTATTAGCACAGATACGCAGTATTTT. This gives the protein CASIPGPISTDTQYF. V is TRBV28 and J is TRBJ2-3, with D perhaps given as TRBD1 or TRBD2 (5 bases each). Germline V gives CDR1 MDHEN, CDR2 SYDVKM. V was shortened by 7 bases and J by 0 bases, with 14 bases between the two germline ends. The CDR3 has 15 amino acids.

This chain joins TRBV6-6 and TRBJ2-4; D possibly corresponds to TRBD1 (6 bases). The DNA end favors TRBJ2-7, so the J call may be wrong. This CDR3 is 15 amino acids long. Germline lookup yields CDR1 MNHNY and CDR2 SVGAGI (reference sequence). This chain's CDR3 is CASSYSNDRSYEQYF. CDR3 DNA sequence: TGTGCCAGCAGTTACTCGAATGACAGGTCCTACGAGCAGTACTTC.

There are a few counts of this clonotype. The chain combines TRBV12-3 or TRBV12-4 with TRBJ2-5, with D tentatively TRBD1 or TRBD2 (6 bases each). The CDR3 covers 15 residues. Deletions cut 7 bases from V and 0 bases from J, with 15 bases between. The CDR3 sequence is CASTTIGGYQETQYF. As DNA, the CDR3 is TGTGCCAGCACCACGATAGGGGGGTACCAAGAGACCCAGTACTTC.

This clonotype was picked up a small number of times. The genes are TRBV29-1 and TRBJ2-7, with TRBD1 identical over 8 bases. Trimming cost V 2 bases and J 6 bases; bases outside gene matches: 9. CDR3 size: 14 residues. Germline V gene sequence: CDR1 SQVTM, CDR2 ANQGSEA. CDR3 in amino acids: CSVELGQVPSEQYF. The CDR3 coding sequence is TGCAGCGTTGAACTGGGACAGGTGCCCTCCGAGCAGTACTTC.

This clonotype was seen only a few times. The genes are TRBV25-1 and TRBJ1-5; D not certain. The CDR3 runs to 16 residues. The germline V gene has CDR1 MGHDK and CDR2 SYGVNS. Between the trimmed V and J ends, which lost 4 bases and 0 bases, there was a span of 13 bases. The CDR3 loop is CASSAKDASSNQPQHF. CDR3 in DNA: TGTGCCAGCAGTGCCAAGGACGCCAGTAGCAATCAGCCCCAGCATTTT.

The CDR3 nucleotides are TGCGCCAGCAGCCAAGATCGGGTATCGAGCACAGATACGCAGTATTTT. Encoded protein: CASSQDRVSSTDTQYF. The V gene is TRBV4-3, the J gene TRBJ2-3, with no clear D. This CDR3 contains 16 residues. V shed 0 bases and J shed 0 bases, with 10 bases lying between them. The germline V gene has CDR1 LGHNA and CDR2 YSLEER.

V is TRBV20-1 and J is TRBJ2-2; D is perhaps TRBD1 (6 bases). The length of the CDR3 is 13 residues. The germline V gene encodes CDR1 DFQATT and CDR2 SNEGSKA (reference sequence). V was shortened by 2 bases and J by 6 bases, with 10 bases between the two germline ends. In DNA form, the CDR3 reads TGCAGTGCTAGACGACAGGCGGCCGGGGAGCTGTTTTTT. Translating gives CSARRQAAGELFF.

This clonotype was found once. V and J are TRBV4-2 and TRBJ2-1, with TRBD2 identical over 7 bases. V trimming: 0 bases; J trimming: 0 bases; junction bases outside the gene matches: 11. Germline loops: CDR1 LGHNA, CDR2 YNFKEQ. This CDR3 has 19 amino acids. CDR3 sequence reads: CASSQDGGSAGDSYNEQFF. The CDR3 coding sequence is TGTGCCAGCAGCCAAGATGGGGGTTCGGCGGGGGACTCCTACAATGAGCAGTTCTTC.

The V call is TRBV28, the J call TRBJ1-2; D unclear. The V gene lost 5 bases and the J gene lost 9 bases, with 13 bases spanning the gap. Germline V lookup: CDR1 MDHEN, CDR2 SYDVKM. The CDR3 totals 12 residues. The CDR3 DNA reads TGTGCCAGCAGTCAGGAAGGACGGAGCTACACCTTC. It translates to CASSQEGRSYTF.

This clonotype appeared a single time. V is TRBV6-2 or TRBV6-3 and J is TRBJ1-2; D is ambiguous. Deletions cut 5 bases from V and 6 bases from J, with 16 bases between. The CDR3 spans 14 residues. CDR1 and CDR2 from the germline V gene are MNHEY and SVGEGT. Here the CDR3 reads CASSRQWAQDGYTF. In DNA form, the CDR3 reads TGTGCCAGCAGTCGGCAGTGGGCACAAGATGGCTACACCTTC.

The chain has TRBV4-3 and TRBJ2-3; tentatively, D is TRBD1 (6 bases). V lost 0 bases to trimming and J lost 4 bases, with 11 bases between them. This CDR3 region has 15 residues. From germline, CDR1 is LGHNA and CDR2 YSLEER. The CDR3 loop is CASSQEWGPPDTQYF. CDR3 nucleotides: TGCGCCAGCAGCCAAGAATGGGGGCCCCCAGATACGCAGTATTTT.

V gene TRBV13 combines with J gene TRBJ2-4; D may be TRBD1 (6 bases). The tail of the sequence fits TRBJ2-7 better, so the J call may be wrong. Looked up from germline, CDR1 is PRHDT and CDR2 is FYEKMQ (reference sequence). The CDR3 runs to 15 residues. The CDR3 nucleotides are TGTGCCAGCAGCCCTTATCGGACAGATAGCTACGAGCAGTACTTC. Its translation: CASSPYRTDSYEQYF.

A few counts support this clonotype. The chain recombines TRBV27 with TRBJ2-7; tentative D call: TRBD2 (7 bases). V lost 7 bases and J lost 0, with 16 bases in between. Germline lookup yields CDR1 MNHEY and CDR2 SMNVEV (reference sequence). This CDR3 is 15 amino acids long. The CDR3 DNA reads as TGTGCCAGCACCCGCGGGGGCCAAAGCTCCTACGAGCAGTACTTC. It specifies CASTRGGQSSYEQYF.

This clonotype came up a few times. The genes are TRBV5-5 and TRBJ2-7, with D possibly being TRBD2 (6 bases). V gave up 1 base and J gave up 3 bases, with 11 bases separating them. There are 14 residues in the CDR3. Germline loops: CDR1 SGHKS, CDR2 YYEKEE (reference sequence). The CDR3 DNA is TGTGCCAGCAGCTTGCCGGGACTGATCTACGAGCAGTACTTC. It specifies CASSLPGLIYEQYF.

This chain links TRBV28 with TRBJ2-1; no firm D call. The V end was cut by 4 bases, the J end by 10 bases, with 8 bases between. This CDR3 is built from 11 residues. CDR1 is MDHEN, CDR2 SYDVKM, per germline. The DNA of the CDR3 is TGTGCCAGCAGTTCGAGTACAGAGCAGTTCTTC. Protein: CASSSSTEQFF.